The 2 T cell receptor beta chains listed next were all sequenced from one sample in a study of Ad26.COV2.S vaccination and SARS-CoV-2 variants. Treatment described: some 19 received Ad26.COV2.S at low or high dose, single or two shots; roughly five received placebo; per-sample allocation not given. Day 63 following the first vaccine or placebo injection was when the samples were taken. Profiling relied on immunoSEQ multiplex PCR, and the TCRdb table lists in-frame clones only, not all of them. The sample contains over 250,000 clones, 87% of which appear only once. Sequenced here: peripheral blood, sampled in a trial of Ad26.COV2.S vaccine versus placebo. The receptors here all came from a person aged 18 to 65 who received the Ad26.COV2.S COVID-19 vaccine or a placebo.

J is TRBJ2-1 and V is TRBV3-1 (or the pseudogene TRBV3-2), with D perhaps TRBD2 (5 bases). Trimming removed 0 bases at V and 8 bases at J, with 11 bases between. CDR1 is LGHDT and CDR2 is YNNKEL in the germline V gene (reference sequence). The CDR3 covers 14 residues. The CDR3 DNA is TGTGCCAGCAGCCAAGAAGGAGGCCAGGATGAGCAGTTCTTC. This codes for CASSQEGGQDEQFF.

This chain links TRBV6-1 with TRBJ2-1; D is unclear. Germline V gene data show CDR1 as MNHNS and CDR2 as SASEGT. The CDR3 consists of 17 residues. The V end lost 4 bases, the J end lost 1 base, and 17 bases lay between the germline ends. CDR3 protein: CASSAPILVLSYNEQFF. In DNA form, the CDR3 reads TGTGCCAGCAGTGCTCCTATTCTTGTACTATCCTACAATGAGCAGTTCTTC.